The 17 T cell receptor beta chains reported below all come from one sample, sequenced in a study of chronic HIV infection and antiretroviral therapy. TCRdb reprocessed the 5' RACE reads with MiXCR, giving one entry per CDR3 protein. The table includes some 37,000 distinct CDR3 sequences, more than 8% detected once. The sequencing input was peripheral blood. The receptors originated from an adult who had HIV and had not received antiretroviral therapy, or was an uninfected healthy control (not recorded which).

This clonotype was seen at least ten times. This CDR3 is CASSFGLAESTDTQYF. The CDR3 DNA reads TGTGCCAGCAGTTTCGGTCTAGCGGAAAGCACAGATACGCAGTATTTT. The chain uses TRBV12-3 or TRBV12-4 and TRBJ2-3; 7 bases line up with TRBD2. The V gene end was trimmed by 3 bases and the J gene end by 0 bases; junction bases not matched to a gene: 6. The CDR3 has 16 residues.

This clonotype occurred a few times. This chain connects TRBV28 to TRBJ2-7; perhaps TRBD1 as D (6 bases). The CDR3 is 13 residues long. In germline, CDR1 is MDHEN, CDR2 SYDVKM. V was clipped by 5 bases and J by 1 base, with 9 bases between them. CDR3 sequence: CASSGQRSYEQYF. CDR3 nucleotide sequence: TGTGCCAGCAGTGGACAGCGATCCTACGAGCAGTACTTC. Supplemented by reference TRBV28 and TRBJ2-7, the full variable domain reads DVKVTQSSRYLVKRTGEKVFLECVQDMDHENMFWYRQDPGLGLRLIYFSYDVKMKEKGDIPEGYSVSREKKERFSLILESASTNQTSMYLCASSGQRSYEQYFGPGTRLTVT.

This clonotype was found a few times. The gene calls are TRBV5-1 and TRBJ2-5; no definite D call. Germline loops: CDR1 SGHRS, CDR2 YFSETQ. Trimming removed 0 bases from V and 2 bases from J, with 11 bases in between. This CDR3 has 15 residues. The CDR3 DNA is TGCGCCAGCAGCTTGGCGGTAGGCCCTCAAGAGACCCAGTACTTC. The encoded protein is CASSLAVGPQETQYF.

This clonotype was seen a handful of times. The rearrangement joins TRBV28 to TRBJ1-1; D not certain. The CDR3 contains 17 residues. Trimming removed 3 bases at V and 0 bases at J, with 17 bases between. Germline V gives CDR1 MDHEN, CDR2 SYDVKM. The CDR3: CASSFGRTLRLNTEAFF. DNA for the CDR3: TGTGCCAGCAGTTTCGGAAGGACCCTTCGTTTGAACACTGAAGCTTTCTTT.

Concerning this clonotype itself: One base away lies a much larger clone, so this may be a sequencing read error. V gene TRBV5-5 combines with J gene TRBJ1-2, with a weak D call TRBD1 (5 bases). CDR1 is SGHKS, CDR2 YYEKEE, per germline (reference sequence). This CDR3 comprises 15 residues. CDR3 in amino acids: CASSLKPGTGYDYTF. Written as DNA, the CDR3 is TGTGCCAGCAGCCTAAAACCCGGGACGGGCTATGACTACACCTTC.

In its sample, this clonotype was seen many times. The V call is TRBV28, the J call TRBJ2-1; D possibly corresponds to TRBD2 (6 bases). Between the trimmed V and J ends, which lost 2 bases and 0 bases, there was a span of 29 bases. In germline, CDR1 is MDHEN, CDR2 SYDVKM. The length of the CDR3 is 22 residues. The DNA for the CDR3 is TGTGCCAGCAGTTTACCCATACTAGCTCCCTCTACCACACTCAGCTCCTACAATGAGCAGTTCTTC. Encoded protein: CASSLPILAPSTTLSSYNEQFF. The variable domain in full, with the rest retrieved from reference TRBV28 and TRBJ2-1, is DVKVTQSSRYLVKRTGEKVFLECVQDMDHENMFWYRQDPGLGLRLIYFSYDVKMKEKGDIPEGYSVSREKKERFSLILESASTNQTSMYLCASSLPILAPSTTLSSYNEQFFGPGTRLTVL.

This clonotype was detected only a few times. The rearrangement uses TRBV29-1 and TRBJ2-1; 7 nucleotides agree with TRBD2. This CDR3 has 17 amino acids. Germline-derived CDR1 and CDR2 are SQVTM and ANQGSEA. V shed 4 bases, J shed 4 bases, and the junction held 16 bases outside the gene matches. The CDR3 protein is CSVGSIRGASGYNEQFF. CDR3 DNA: TGCAGCGTTGGTAGTATCCGTGGCGCTAGCGGATACAATGAGCAGTTCTTC.

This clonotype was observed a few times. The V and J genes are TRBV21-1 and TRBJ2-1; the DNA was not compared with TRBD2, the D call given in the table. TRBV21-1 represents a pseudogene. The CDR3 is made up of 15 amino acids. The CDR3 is CASSASGSVHNEQFF. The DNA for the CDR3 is TGTGCCAGCAGCGCTAGCGGGAGTGTCCACAATGAGCAGTTCTTC.

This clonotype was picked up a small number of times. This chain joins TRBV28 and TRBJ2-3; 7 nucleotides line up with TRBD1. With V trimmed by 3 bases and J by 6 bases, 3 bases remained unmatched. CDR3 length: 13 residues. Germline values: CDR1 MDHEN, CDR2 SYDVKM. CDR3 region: CASSFTGVDTQYF. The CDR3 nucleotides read TGTGCCAGCAGTTTTACAGGGGTGGATACGCAGTATTTT.

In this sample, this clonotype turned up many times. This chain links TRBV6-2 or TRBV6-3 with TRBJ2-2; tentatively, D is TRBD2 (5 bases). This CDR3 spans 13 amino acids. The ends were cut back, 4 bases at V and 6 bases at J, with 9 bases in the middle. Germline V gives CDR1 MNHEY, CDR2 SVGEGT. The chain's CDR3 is CASSLEVPGELFF. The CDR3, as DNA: TGTGCCAGCAGTTTGGAGGTGCCCGGGGAGCTGTTTTTT.

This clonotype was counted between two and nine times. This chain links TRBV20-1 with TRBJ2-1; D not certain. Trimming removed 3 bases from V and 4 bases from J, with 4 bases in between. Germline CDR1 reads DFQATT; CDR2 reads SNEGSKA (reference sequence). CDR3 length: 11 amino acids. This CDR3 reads CSASLYNEQFF. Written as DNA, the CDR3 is TGCAGTGCTAGTCTTTACAATGAGCAGTTCTTC.

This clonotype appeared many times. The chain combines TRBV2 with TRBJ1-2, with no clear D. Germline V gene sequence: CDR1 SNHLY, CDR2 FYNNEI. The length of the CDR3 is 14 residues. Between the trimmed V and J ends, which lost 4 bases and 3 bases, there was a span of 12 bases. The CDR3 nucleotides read TGTGCCAGCAGTGGTGACCGTCCCTACTATGGCTACACCTTC. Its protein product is CASSGDRPYYGYTF.

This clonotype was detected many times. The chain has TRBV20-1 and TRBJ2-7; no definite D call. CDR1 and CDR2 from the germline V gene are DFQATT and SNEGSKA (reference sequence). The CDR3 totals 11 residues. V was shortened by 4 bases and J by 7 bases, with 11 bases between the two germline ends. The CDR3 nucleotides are TGCAGTGCTACCCTTTTCAGGGAGCAGTACTTC. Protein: CSATLFREQYF.

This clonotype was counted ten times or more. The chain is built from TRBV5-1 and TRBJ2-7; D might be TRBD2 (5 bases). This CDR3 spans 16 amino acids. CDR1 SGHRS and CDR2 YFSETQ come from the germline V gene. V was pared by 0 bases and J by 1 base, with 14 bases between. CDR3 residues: CASSLVATRRSYEQYF. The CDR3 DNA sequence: TGCGCCAGCAGCTTGGTAGCGACAAGAAGGTCCTACGAGCAGTACTTC.

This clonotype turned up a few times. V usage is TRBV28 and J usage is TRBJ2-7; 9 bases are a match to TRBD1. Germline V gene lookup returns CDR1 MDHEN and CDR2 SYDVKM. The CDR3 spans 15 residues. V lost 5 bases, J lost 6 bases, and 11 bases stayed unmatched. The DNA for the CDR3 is TGTGCCAGCAGTAACCCCGGGACAGGGCTCTCCGAGCAGTACTTC. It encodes CASSNPGTGLSEQYF.

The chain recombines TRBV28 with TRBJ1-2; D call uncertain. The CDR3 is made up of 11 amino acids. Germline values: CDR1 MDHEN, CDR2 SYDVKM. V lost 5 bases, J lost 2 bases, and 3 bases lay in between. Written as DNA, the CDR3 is TGTGCCAGCAGTGTGAACTATGGCTACACCTTC. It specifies CASSVNYGYTF.

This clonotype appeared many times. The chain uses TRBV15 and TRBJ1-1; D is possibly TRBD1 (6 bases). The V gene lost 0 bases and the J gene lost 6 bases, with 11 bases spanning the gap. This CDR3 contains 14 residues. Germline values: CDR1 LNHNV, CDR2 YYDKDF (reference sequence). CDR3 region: CATSRERGGSEAFF. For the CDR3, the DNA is TGTGCCACCAGCAGAGAAAGGGGGGGTTCTGAAGCTTTCTTT. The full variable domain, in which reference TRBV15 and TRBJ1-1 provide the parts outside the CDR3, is DAMVIQNPRYQVTQFGKPVTLSCSQTLNHNVMYWYQQKSSQAPKLLFHYYDKDFNNEADTPDNFQSRRPNTSFCFLDIRSPGLGDTAMYLCATSRERGGSEAFFGQGTRLTVV.